Presented here are 29 T cell receptor beta chains from one specimen sequenced in a study of blood T cell repertoires in COVID-19 (dated by TCRdb to about 2020). The receptor library was made with the immunoSEQ multiplex PCR assay. This immuneACCESS table, as held by TCRdb, lists in-frame sequences with V and J called but not all clones. Of the missing ones, under half trace to an unresolved V gene in checked studies; the others have no known cause. Here the sample has roughly 350,000 clones; about 90% occur a single time. Clones ranked in the top ten supply 2.5% to 4% of the sample. Sequenced: peripheral blood. The receptors were gathered from a woman aged 18-29 years who had recovered from COVID-19.

The chain couples TRBV12-3 or TRBV12-4 to TRBJ2-3; the D is unclear. The CDR3 loop spans 12 amino acids. V lost 3 bases to trimming and J lost 3 bases, with 4 bases between them. CDR3 in DNA: TGTGCCAGCAGTTTTACTACAGATACGCAGTATTTT. The encoded protein is CASSFTTDTQYF.

CDR3 nucleotide sequence: TGCGCCAGCATGACGGGAGTCTATGAGCAGTTCTTC. Amino acid sequence: CASMTGVYEQFF. This chain connects TRBV10-2 to TRBJ2-1, with D possibly TRBD2 on 6 matching bases. Germline CDR1 reads WSHSY; CDR2 reads SAAADI. Trimming left V 7 bases short and J 8 bases short, with 12 bases between. This CDR3 contains 12 residues.

The V call is TRBV11-3, the J call TRBJ1-2; D unresolved. Germline CDR1 SGHNT, CDR2 YENEEA. V shed 1 base and J shed 0 bases, with 9 bases lying between them. The CDR3 is made up of 15 amino acids. The CDR3 is CASSLGGHANYGYTF. The CDR3 DNA follows: TGTGCCAGCAGCTTAGGAGGGCATGCTAACTATGGCTACACCTTC.

CDR3: CASSQDPEREKFTYEQYV. In DNA form, the CDR3 reads TGCGCCAGCAGCCAAGATCCCGAACGGGAGAAGTTCACCTACGAGCAGTACGTC. This chain uses TRBV4-1 with TRBJ2-7, with D possibly being TRBD2 (6 bases). The V end was cut by 0 bases, the J end by 2 bases, with 20 bases between. Per the germline V gene, CDR1 is MGHRA and CDR2 is YSYEKL. There are 18 residues in the CDR3.

The chain recombines TRBV9 with TRBJ1-1, with D perhaps matching TRBD1 (5 bases). CDR1 is SGDLS, CDR2 YYNGEE, per germline. The CDR3 is made up of 15 amino acids. Trimming cost V 0 bases and J 2 bases, with 11 bases left between them. This CDR3 is CASSVDPGPNTEAFF. In DNA form, the CDR3 reads TGTGCCAGCAGCGTAGATCCAGGGCCCAACACTGAAGCTTTCTTT.

This clone was seen just once. The gene calls are TRBV5-4 and TRBJ2-3; 12 bases line up with TRBD2. J lost 9 bases, V lost 2 bases, and 16 bases had no gene match. CDR1 SGHNT and CDR2 YYREEE come from the germline V gene (reference sequence). The CDR3 is made up of 18 amino acids. DNA for the CDR3: TGTGCCAGCAGCTTCCGGCTAGCGGGAGGGCAAGGGGAGGTCACGCAGTATTTT. Its translation: CASSFRLAGGQGEVTQYF.

The J gene is TRBJ1-2, the V gene TRBV6-2 or TRBV6-3, with 7 nucleotides matching TRBD1. V lost 6 bases and J lost 8; bases outside the gene matches: 6. This CDR3 has 12 residues. The germline V gene has CDR1 MNHEY and CDR2 SVGEGT. This chain's CDR3 is CASSSLGQGYTF. DNA for the CDR3: TGTGCCAGCAGCTCATTGGGACAGGGCTACACCTTC.

The chain couples TRBV12-3 or TRBV12-4 to TRBJ2-5; D remains unclear. This CDR3 comprises 13 residues. Trimming cost V 5 bases and J 5 bases, with 12 bases left between them. CDR3 loop: CASSVREAETQYF. CDR3 nucleotide sequence: TGTGCCAGCAGTGTGAGAGAGGCGGAGACCCAGTACTTC.

The chain couples TRBV5-4 to TRBJ1-6; 7 bases align to TRBD1. The CDR3 sequence is 14 residues long. Germline lookup yields CDR1 SGHNT and CDR2 YYREEE (reference sequence). Trimming removed 0 bases from V and 8 bases from J; junction bases left unmatched: 2. The CDR3 sequence is CASSLGGGHSPLHF. In DNA form, the CDR3 reads TGTGCCAGCAGCTTGGGAGGGGGCCATTCACCCCTCCACTTT. The full variable domain, rest sourced from reference TRBV5-4 and TRBJ1-6, is ETGVTQSPTHLIKTRGQQVTLRCSSQSGHNTVSWYQQALGQGPQFIFQYYREEENGRGNFPPRFSGLQFPNYSSELNVNALELDDSALYLCASSLGGGHSPLHFGNGTRLTVT.

V and J are TRBV7-2 and TRBJ2-1; D possibly corresponds to TRBD2 (7 bases). Trimming took off 6 bases at V and 8 bases at J, with 14 bases between the two ends. CDR1 SGHTA and CDR2 FQGNSA come from the germline V gene. This CDR3 contains 13 residues. Here the CDR3 DNA reads TGTGCCAGCAGAGGGGGGGTGGTGGATGAGCAGTTCTTC. Translating it yields CASRGGVVDEQFF.

This rearrangement joins TRBV12-3 or TRBV12-4 to TRBJ1-2; D is ambiguous. With 4 bases removed from V and 5 bases from J, the gap between germline ends came to 5 bases. CDR3 size: 11 residues. The CDR3 here is CASSYLYGYTF. CDR3 bases: TGTGCCAGCAGTTATCTGTATGGCTACACCTTC.

The chain combines TRBV9 with TRBJ2-7; 7 bases agree with TRBD1. Germline CDR1 and CDR2: SGDLS and YYNGEE. The CDR3 sequence is 13 residues long. V was pared by 3 bases and J by 6 bases, with 6 bases of the junction left unmatched. The CDR3 nucleotides are TGTGCCAGCAGCGCACAGGGGTTTCTCGAGCAGTACGTC. This gives the protein CASSAQGFLEQYV.

The chain joins TRBV27 to TRBJ2-1; 9 bases line up with TRBD2. From germline, CDR1 is MNHEY and CDR2 SMNVEV (reference sequence). V dropped 2 bases and J dropped 7; count of bases not matched to a gene: 9. The length of the CDR3 is 16 residues. The CDR3 coding sequence is TGTGCCAGCAGTTTAGCGGGAGGGCGGGGAGGGAATGAGCAGTTCTTC. This sequence encodes CASSLAGGRGGNEQFF.

The rearrangement uses TRBV5-5 and TRBJ2-4; 9 bases agree with TRBD1. CDR3 length: 13 residues. V shed 3 bases and J 10 bases; nucleotides not matched to a gene: 5. CDR1 is SGHKS and CDR2 is YYEKEE in the germline V gene (reference sequence). CDR3 amino acids: CASSWTGAWIQYF. The CDR3, as DNA: TGTGCCAGCAGCTGGACAGGGGCGTGGATTCAGTACTTC.

The chain uses TRBV9 and TRBJ2-1; 7 bases line up with TRBD2. Germline CDR1 reads SGDLS; CDR2 reads YYNGEE. V was clipped by 5 bases and J by 2 bases; unmatched bases: 7. This CDR3 has 15 residues. As DNA, the CDR3 is TGTGCCAGCAGTCTCCGGGACTACGCCTACAATGAGCAGTTCTTC. Protein: CASSLRDYAYNEQFF.

This chain connects TRBV7-2 to TRBJ1-1; the D gene is possibly TRBD1 (5 bases). The CDR3 consists of 16 residues. Trimming cost V 5 bases and J 3 bases, with 19 bases left between them. CDR1 SGHTA and CDR2 FQGNSA come from the germline V gene. The CDR3: CASSPPWGGGDTEAFF. CDR3 nucleotide sequence: TGTGCCAGCAGCCCGCCCTGGGGGGGAGGAGACACTGAAGCTTTCTTT.

The V gene is TRBV5-6, the J gene TRBJ2-7; TRBD1 agrees at 11 bases. This CDR3 has 15 residues. Per the germline V gene, CDR1 is SGHDT and CDR2 is YYEEEE. V was pared by 0 bases and J by 9 bases, with 8 bases of the junction left unmatched. The CDR3 reads CASSLGGQGAFGQYV. CDR3 bases: TGTGCCAGCAGCTTGGGCGGACAGGGGGCCTTTGGGCAGTACGTC.

The chain is built from TRBV6-2 or TRBV6-3 and TRBJ1-6; 9 nucleotides match TRBD1. Trimming took 4 bases from V and 8 from J; bases not matched to a gene: 3. Germline CDR1 and CDR2: MNHEY and SVGEGT. The CDR3 consists of 14 residues. The CDR3 DNA follows: TGTGCCAGCAGTTTAAGACAGGGGGATTCACCCCTCCACTTT. It yields the protein CASSLRQGDSPLHF.

The gene calls are TRBV7-9 and TRBJ1-4; D remains unclear. The ends were cut back, 2 bases at V and 1 base at J, with 5 bases in the middle. Germline CDR1 is SEHNR and CDR2 is FQNEAQ (reference sequence). The CDR3 spans 14 residues. CDR3 sequence: CASSLRGTNEKLFF. For the CDR3, the DNA is TGTGCCAGCAGCTTACGGGGAACTAATGAAAAACTGTTTTTT.

The chain combines TRBV12-2 with TRBJ1-1; TRBD1, the D gene given by the table, was not confirmed from the DNA. TRBV12-2 is designated a pseudogene. The length of the CDR3 is 14 residues. For the CDR3, the DNA is TGTGCAAGTCGCTCCGGACGACAGGGCCCTGAAGCTTTCTTT. It translates to CASRSGRQGPEAFF.

The V and J genes are TRBV27 and TRBJ1-2; 8 positions agree with TRBD1. Trimming removed 7 bases from V and 7 bases from J; junction bases left unmatched: 11. Germline V gene lookup returns CDR1 MNHEY and CDR2 SMNVEV (reference sequence). This CDR3 spans 14 amino acids. Here the CDR3 DNA reads TGTGCCAGCATTCGGAGCCAGGGGGCGTTTGGCTACACCTTC. Translated, it gives CASIRSQGAFGYTF.

The V call is TRBV5-4, the J call TRBJ2-2; 14 bases fit TRBD2. The CDR3 consists of 17 residues. Germline CDR1 SGHNT, CDR2 YYREEE (reference sequence). With V trimmed by 4 bases and J by 2 bases, 4 bases remained unmatched. The CDR3: CASSRGLAGGNTGELFF. CDR3 DNA: TGTGCCAGCAGCCGAGGACTAGCGGGGGGCAACACCGGGGAGCTGTTTTTT.

CDR3 in DNA: TGCGCCAGCAGCCCCGGGGTAAACAGGGCGGACACTGAAGCTTTCTTT. This encodes CASSPGVNRADTEAFF. The chain recombines TRBV4-3 with TRBJ1-1; tentative D call: TRBD1 (6 bases). Germline CDR1 and CDR2: LGHNA and YSLEER. Deletions cut 4 bases from V and 3 bases from J, with 18 bases between. This CDR3 has 16 amino acids.

Remarks on this clone: This same CDR3 is encoded by further DNA sequences in the sample. V usage is TRBV19 and J usage is TRBJ1-1, with TRBD1 matching over 8 bases. CDR3 length equals 14 residues. J lost 5 bases, V lost 7 bases, and 9 bases had no gene match. Germline V gene lookup returns CDR1 LNHDA and CDR2 SQIVND (reference sequence). The DNA for the CDR3 is TGTGCCAGTACTCCCGGTACAGGGGGAACTGAAGCTTTCTTT. This gives the protein CASTPGTGGTEAFF.

Here the CDR3 reads CASSLANRETYEQYV. CDR3 sequence (DNA): TGTGCCAGCAGCTTGGCCAACAGGGAGACCTACGAGCAGTACGTC. The chain has TRBV5-8 and TRBJ2-7; D is perhaps TRBD1 (6 bases). V was pared by 0 bases and J by 2 bases, with 12 bases between. Germline V lookup: CDR1 SGHTS, CDR2 YDEGEE. This CDR3 has 15 residues.

V usage is TRBV6-1 and J usage is TRBJ2-5, with 8 bases aligning to TRBD2. Germline CDR1 MNHNS, CDR2 SASEGT. The CDR3 consists of 17 residues. Trimming removed 0 bases from V and 1 base from J; junction bases left unmatched: 7. The CDR3 DNA reads TGTGCCAGCAGTGAAGCGCCGGGACTAGGGCCCCAAGAGACCCAGTACTTC. It translates to CASSEAPGLGPQETQYF.

The V gene is TRBV5-8, the J gene TRBJ1-6; D remains ambiguous. V was cut by 2 bases and J by 9 bases, with 12 bases left in between. This CDR3 is 14 amino acids long. Germline V gene data show CDR1 as SGHTS and CDR2 as YDEGEE. The CDR3 sequence: CASSFRTDGSPLHF. In nucleotides, the CDR3 is TGTGCCAGCAGCTTCCGTACAGACGGTTCACCCCTCCACTTT.

This sequence joins TRBV19 and TRBJ1-1, with TRBD1 matching 7 bases. The CDR3 is made up of 14 amino acids. Germline-derived CDR1 and CDR2 are LNHDA and SQIVND (reference sequence). J was trimmed by 1 base and V by 5 bases; bases with no gene match: 4. The CDR3 loop is CASSSGQSNTEAFF. In nucleotides, the CDR3 is TGTGCCAGTAGTTCGGGACAGTCGAACACTGAAGCTTTCTTT.

The CDR3: CASSLVTTGGRNEQFF. Here the CDR3 DNA reads TGTGCCAGCAGCTTAGTTACGACGGGAGGGCGGAATGAGCAGTTCTTC. This chain joins TRBV7-2 and TRBJ2-1, with TRBD2 identical over 8 bases. Germline-derived CDR1 and CDR2 are SGHTA and FQGNSA. V was pared by 1 base and J by 7 bases, with 9 bases of the junction left unmatched. The CDR3 runs 16 residues.